The sequence of this TCR beta chain was determined in a study of blood T cell repertoires in COVID-19. Study-wide context: Material from acute and convalescent COVID-19 was sourced from the United States, Italy and Spain. T cells, B-cell-depleted T cells, or PBMCs provided the cDNA or gDNA that served as material.

Germline V gives CDR1 GTSNPN, CDR2 SVGIG (reference sequence). The CDR3 length is 12 residues, termini included. This table comes from immunoSEQ multiplex PCR, and its TCRdb copy is limited to in-frame clones, with some not included. The sample holds 450,000 to 600,000 clones, about nine tenths seen once. The study recruited people aged roughly 18 to 100 years across approximately 24 US areas. Concerning this clone: A read error is likely, as this CDR3 ends without the conserved phenylalanine or tryptophan. The DNA is omitted, as the CDR3 cannot be located on it reliably, and the CDR3 follows TCRdb's listing.

The TCR comes from a woman aged 18-30 years who had recovered from COVID-19. The chain uses TRBV30 and TRBJ1-2; the DNA was not used to check the table's D call, TRBD1. Specimen: PBMCs or T cells enriched from blood (not recorded which). This chain's CDR3 is CAWSVIPLGQEL.